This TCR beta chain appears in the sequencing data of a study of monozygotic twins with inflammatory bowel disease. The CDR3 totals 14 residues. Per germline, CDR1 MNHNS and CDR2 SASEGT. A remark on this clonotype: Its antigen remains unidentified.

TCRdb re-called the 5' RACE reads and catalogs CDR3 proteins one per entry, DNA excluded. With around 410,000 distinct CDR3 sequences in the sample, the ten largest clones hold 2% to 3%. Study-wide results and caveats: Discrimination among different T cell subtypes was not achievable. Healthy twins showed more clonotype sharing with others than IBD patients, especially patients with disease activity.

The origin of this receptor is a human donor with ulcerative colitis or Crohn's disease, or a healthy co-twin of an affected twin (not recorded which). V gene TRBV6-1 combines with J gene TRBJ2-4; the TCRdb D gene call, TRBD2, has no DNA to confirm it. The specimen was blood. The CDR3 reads CASRGREVKNIQYF.